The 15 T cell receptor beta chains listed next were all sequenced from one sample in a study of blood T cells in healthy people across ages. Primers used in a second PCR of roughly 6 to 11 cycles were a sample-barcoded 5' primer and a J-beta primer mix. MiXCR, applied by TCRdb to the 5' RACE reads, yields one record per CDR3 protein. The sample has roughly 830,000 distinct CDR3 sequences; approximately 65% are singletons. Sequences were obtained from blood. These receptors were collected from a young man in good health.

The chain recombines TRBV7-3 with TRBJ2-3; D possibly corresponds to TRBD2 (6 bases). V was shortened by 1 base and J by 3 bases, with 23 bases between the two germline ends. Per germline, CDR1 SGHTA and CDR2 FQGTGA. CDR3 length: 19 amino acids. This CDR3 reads CASSLIAGRGPLMTDTQYF. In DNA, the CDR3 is TGTGCCAGCAGCTTAATCGCGGGGCGGGGCCCTCTTATGACAGATACGCAGTATTTT.

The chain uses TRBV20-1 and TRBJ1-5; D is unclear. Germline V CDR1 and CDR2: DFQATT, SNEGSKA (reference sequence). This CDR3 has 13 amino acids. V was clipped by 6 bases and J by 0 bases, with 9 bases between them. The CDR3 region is CSAAEDSNQPQHF. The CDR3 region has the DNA TGCAGTGCGGCCGAGGATAGCAATCAGCCCCAGCATTTT.

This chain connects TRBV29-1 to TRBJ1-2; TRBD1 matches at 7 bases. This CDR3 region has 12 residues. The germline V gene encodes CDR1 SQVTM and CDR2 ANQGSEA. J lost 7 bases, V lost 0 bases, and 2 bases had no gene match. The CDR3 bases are TGCAGCGTTGAAGACAGGGGGGGTGGCTACACCTTC. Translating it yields CSVEDRGGGYTF.

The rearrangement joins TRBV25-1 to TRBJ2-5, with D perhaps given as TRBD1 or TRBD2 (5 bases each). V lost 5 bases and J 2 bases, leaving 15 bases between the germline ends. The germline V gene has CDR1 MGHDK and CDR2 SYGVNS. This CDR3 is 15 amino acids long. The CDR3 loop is CASSPSGTVQETQYF. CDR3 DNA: TGTGCCAGCAGTCCCTCTGGGACGGTTCAAGAGACCCAGTACTTC.

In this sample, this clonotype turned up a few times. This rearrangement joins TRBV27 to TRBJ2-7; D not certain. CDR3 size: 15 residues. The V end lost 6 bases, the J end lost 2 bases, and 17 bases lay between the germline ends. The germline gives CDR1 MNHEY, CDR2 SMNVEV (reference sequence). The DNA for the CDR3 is TGTGCCAGCAGAGTTCACCTGGGCAGTACCTACGAGCAGTACTTC. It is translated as CASRVHLGSTYEQYF.

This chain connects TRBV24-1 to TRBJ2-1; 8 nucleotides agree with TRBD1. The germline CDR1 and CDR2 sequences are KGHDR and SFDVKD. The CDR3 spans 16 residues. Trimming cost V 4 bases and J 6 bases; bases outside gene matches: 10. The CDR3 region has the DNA TGTGCCACCAGTGACCCCGGACAGGGACCGAGCAATGAGCAGTTCTTC. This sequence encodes CATSDPGQGPSNEQFF.

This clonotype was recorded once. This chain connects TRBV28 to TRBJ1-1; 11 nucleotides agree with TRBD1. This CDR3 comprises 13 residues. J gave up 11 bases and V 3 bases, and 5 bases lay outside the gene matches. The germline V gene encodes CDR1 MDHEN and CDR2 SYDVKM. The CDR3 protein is CASSFSGTGGAFF. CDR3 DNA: TGTGCCAGCAGTTTCTCCGGGACAGGGGGGGCTTTCTTT.

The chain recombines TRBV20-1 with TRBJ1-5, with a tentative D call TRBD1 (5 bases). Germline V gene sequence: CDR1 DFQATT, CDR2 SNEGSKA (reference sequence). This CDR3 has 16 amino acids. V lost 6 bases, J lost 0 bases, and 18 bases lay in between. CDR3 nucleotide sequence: TGCAGTGCGACGGGACGGACGCATTATAGCAATCAGCCCCAGCATTTT. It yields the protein CSATGRTHYSNQPQHF.

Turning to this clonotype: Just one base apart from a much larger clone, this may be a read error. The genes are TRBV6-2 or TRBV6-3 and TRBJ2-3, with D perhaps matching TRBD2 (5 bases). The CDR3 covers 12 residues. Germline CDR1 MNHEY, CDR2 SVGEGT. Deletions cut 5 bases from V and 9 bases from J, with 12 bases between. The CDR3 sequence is CASSPSGCTQYF. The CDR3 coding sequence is TGTGCCAGCAGTCCCAGCGGTTGCACGCAGTATTTT.

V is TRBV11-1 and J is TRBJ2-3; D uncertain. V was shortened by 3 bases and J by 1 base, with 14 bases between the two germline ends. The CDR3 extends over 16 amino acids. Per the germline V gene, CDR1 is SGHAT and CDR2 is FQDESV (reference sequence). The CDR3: CASSLDRSGRTDTQYF. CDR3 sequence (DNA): TGTGCCAGCAGCTTGGACCGCTCAGGCCGCACAGATACGCAGTATTTT.

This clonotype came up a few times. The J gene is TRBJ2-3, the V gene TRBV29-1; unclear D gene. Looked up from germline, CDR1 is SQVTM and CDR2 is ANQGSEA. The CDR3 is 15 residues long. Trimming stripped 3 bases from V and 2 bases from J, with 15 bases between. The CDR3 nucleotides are TGCAGCGTTGACCGGCTCCACCTAGACACAGATACGCAGTATTTT. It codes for CSVDRLHLDTDTQYF.

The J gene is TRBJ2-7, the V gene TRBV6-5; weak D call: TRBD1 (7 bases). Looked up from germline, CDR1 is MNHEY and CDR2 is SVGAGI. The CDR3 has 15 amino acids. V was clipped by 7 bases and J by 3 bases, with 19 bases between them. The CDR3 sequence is CASNPRPGGLYEQYF. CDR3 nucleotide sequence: TGTGCCAGCAATCCCAGACCAGGGGGGCTCTACGAGCAGTACTTC.

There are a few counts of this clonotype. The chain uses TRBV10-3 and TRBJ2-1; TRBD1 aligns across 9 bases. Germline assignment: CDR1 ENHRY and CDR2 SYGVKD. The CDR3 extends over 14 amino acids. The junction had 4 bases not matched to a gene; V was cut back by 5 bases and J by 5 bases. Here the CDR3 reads CAISYGTGNNEQFF. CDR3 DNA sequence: TGTGCCATCAGTTACGGGACAGGGAACAATGAGCAGTTCTTC.

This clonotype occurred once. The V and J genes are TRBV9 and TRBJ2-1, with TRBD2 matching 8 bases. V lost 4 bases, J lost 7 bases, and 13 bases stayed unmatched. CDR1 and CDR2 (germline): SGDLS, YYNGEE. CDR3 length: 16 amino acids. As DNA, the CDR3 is TGTGCCAGCAGCCCCAGCGGGGCGGGGGGTGGGAATGAGCAGTTCTTC. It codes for CASSPSGAGGGNEQFF. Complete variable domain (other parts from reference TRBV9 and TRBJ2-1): DSGVTQTPKHLITATGQRVTLRCSPRSGDLSVYWYQQSLDQGLQFLIQYYNGEERAKGNILERFSAQQFPDLHSELNLSSLELGDSALYFCASSPSGAGGGNEQFFGPGTRLTVL.

The CDR3 DNA is TGTGCCAGCAGCCCGGACAGGGTGAGGCAAAACATTCAGTACTTC. Encoded protein: CASSPDRVRQNIQYF. The rearrangement joins TRBV7-2 to TRBJ2-4, with 8 bases aligning to TRBD1. Germline V gene sequence: CDR1 SGHTA, CDR2 FQGNSA. The junction had 8 bases not matched to a gene; V was cut back by 5 bases and J by 5 bases. This CDR3 has 15 residues.